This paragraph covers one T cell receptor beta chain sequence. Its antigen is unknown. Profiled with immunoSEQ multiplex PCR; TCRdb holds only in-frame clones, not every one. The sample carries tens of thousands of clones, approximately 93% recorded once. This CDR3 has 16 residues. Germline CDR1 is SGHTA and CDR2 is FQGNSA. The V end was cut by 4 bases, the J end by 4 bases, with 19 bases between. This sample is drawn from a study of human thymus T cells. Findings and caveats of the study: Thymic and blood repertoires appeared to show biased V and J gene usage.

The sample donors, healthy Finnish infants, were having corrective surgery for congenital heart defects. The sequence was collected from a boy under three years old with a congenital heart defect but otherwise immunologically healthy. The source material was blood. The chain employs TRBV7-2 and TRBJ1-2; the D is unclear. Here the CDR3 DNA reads TGTGCCAGCAGCTCCAAAGCTTCCAGTTGGCCCTATGGCTACACCTTC. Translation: CASSSKASSWPYGYTF. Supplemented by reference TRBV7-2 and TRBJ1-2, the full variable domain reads GAGVSQSPSNKVTEKGKDVELRCDPISGHTALYWYRQSLGQGLEFLIYFQGNSAPDKSGLPSDRFSAERTGGSVSTLTIQRTQQEDSAVYLCASSSKASSWPYGYTFGSGTRLTVV.